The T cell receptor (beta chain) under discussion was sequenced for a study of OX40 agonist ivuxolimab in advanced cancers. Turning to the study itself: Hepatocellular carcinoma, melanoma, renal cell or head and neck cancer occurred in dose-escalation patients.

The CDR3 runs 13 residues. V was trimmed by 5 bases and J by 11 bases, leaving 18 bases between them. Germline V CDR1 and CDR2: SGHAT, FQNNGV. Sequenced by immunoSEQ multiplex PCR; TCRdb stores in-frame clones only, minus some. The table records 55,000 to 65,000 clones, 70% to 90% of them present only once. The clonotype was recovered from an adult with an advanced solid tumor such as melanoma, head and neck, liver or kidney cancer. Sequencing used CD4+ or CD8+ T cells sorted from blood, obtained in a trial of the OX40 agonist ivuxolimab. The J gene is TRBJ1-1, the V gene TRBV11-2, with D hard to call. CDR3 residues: CASSPSQVWGAFF. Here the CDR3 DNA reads TGTGCCAGCAGCCCCTCTCAGGTCTGGGGTGCTTTCTTT.